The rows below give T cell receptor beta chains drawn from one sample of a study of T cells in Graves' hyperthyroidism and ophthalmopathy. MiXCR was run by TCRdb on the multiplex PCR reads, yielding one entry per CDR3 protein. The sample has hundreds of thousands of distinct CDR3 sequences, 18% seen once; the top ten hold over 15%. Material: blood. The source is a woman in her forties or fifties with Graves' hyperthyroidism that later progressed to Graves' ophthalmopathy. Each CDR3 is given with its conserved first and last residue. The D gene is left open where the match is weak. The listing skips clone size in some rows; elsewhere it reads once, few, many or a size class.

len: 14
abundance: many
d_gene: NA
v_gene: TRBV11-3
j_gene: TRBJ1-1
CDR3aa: CASSLDSLGTEAFF
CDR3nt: TGTGCCAGCAGCTTGGACAGTCTGGGGACTGAAGCTTTCTTT

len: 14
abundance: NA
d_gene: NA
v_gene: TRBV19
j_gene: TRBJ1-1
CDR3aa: CASRPGPLNTEAFF
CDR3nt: TGTGCCAGTAGGCCGGGACCGCTGAACACTGAAGCTTTCTTT

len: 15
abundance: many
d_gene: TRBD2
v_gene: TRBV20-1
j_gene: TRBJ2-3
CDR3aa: CSARSTSGVVDTQYF
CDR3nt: TGCAGTGCTAGATCCACTAGCGGGGTAGTAGATACGCAGTATTTT

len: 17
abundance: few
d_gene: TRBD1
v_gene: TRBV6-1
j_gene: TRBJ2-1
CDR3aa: CATWATGYGDSYNEQFF
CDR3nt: TGTGCCACATGGGCGACAGGGTATGGTGATTCCTACAATGAGCAGTTCTTC

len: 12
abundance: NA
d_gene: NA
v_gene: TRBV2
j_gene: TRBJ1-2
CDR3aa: CASSEEGCGYTF
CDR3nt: TGTGCCAGCAGTGAAGAAGGATGTGGCTACACCTTC

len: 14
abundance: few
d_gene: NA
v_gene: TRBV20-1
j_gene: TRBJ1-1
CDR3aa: CSASLLTVNTEAFF
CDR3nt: TGCAGTGCTTCGCTATTGACAGTGAACACTGAAGCTTTCTTT

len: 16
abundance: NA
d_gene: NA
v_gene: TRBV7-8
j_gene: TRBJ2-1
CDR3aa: CASSPARGGPYNEQFF
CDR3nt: TGTGCCAGCAGCCCAGCCAGGGGGGGGCCTTACAATGAGCAGTTCTTC

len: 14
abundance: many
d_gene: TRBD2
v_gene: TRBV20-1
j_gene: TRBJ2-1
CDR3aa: CSATDGGAFNEQFF
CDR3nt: TGCAGTGCTACGGACGGGGGGGCGTTCAATGAGCAGTTCTTC

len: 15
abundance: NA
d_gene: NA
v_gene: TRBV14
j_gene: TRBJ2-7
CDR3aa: CASSQVWPSPREQYF
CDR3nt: TGTGCCAGCAGTCAAGTTTGGCCCAGCCCTCGCGAGCAGTACTTC

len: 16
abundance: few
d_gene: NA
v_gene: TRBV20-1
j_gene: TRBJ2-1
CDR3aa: CSAQAPVQTFYNEQFF
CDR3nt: TGCAGTGCACAGGCCCCCGTACAAACTTTTTACAATGAGCAGTTCTTC

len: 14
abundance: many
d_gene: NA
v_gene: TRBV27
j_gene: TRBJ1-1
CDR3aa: CASSYGTANTEAFF
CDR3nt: TGTGCCAGCAGTTATGGGACCGCGAACACTGAAGCTTTCTTT

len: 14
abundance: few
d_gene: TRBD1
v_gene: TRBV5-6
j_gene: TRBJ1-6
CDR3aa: CASTRGGSISPLHF
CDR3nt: TGTGCCAGCACCAGGGGGGGGTCCATATCACCCCTCCACTTT

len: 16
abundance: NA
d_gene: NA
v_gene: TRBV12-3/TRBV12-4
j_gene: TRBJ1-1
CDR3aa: CASSSQGPLWGTEAFF
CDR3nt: TGTGCCAGCAGTTCTCAGGGGCCCCTTTGGGGCACTGAAGCTTTCTTT

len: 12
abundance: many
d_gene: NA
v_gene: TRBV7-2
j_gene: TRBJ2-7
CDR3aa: CASSALSYEQYF
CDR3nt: TGTGCCAGCAGCGCGCTCTCCTACGAGCAGTACTTC

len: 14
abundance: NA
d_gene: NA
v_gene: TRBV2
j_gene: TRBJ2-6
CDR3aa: CAGLRSSGANVLTF
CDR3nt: TGTGCCGGATTGCGTTCCTCTGGGGCCAACGTCCTGACTTTC

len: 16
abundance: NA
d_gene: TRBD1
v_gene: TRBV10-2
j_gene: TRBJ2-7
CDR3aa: CASRAGTGWDGYEQYF
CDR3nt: TGCGCCAGCAGAGCCGGGACAGGCTGGGACGGGTACGAGCAGTACTTC

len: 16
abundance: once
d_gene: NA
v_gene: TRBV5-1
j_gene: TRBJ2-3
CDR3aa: CASSRLGAPFSDTQYF
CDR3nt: TGCGCCAGCAGCCGTCTGGGGGCCCCCTTTTCCGATACGCAGTATTTT

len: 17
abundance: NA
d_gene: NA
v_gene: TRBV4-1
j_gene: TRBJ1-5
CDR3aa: CASSQEVIDYSNQPQHF
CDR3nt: TGCGCCAGCAGCCAAGAGGTCATAGATTATAGCAATCAGCCCCAGCATTTT

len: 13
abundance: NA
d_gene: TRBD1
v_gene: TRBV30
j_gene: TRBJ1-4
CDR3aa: CACTGGLNEKLFF
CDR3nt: TGTGCCTGTACAGGGGGCCTTAATGAAAAACTGTTTTTT

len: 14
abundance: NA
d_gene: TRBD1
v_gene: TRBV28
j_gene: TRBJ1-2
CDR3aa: CASSFIRQGSSYTF
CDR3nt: TGTGCCAGCAGTTTCATCAGACAGGGCAGTAGCTACACCTTC

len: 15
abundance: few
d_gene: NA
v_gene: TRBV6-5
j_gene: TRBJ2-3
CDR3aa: CASSYSDPSTDTQYF
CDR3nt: TGTGCCAGCAGTTACTCTGATCCCAGCACAGATACGCAGTATTTT

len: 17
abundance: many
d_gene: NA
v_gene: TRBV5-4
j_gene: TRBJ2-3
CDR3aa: CASSPPTRGPSTDTQYF
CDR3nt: TGTGCCAGCAGCCCCCCTACGCGGGGGCCGAGCACAGATACGCAGTATTTT

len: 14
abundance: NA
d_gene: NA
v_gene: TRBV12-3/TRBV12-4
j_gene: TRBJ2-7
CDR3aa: CASSSGSHPYEQYF
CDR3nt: TGTGCCAGCAGTTCAGGAAGTCACCCCTACGAGCAGTACTTC

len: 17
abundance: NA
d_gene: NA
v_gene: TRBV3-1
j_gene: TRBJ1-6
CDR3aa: CASSHPGPSSYNSPLHF
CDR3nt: TGTGCCAGCAGCCACCCGGGGCCAAGCTCCTATAATTCACCCCTCCACTTT

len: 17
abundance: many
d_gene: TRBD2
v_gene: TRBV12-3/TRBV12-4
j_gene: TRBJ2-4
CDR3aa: CASSLRAGPPRENIQYF
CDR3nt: TGTGCCAGCAGTTTAAGAGCGGGGCCTCCTCGGGAAAACATTCAGTACTTC

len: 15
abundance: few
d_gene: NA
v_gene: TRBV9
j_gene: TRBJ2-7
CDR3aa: CASSVDQGGRYEQYF
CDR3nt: TGTGCCAGCAGCGTAGATCAGGGTGGTAGGTACGAGCAGTACTTC

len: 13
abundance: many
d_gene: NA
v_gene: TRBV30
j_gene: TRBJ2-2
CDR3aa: CAWISGNTGELFF
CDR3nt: TGTGCCTGGATAAGCGGGAACACCGGGGAGCTGTTTTTT

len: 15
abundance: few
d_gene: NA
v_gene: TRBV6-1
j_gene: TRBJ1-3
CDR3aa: CASSEILRSRNTIYF
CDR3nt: TGTGCCAGCAGTGAAATATTAAGGAGTCGAAACACCATATATTTT

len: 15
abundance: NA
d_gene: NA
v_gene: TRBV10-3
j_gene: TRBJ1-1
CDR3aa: CAISDSLTGSTEAFF
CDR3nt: TGTGCCATCAGTGATTCCCTAACAGGAAGCACTGAAGCTTTCTTT

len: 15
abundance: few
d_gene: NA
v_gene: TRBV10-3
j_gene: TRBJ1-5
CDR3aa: CAISEDGKYGQPQHF
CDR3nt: TGTGCCATCAGTGAGGACGGGAAATACGGTCAGCCCCAGCATTTT

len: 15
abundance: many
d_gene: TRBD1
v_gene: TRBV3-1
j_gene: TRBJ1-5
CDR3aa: CASSQDGQGARLQHF
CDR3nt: TGTGCCAGCAGCCAAGATGGGCAGGGGGCCCGCCTCCAGCATTTT

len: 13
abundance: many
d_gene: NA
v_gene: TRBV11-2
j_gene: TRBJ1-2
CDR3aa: CASSSGSSYGYTF
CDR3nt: TGTGCCAGCAGCTCGGGGTCCAGCTATGGCTACACCTTC

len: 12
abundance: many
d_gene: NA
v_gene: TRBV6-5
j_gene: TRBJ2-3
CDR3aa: CASSTRMDTQYF
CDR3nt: TGTGCCAGCAGTACACGCATGGATACGCAGTATTTT

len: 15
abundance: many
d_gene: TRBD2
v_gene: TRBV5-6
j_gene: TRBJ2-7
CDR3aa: CASSPPGGRSYEQYF
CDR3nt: TGTGCCAGCAGCCCGCCGGGGGGACGCTCCTACGAGCAGTACTTC

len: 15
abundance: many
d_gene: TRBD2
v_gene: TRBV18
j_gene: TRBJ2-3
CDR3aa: CASSPTSGDTDTQYF
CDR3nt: TGTGCCAGCTCACCGACTAGCGGGGACACAGATACGCAGTATTTT

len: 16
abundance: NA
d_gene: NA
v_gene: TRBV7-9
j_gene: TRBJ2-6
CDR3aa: CASSLDAGSGANVLTF
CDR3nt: TGTGCCAGCAGCTTAGATGCAGGCTCTGGGGCCAACGTCCTGACTTTC

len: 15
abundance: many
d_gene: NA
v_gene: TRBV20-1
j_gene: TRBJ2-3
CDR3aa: CSAPRRQGQSDTQYF
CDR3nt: TGCAGTGCTCCTCGTAGGCAGGGCCAGTCAGATACGCAGTATTTT

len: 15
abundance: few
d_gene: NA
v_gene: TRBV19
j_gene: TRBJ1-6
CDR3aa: CASSIVKGQGSPLHF
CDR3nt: TGTGCCAGTAGTATAGTAAAGGGGCAAGGTTCACCCCTCCACTTT

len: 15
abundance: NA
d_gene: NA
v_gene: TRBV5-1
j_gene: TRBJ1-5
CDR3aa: CASSPGGVSVQPQHF
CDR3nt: TGCGCCAGCAGCCCCGGGGGGGTCTCTGTTCAGCCCCAGCATTTT

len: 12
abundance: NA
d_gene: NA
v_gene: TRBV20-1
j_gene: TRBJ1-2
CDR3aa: CSARFGSYGYTF
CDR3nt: TGCAGTGCTAGGTTCGGGTCCTATGGCTACACCTTC

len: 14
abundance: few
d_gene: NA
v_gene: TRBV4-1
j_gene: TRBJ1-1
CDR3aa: CASSQELPNTEAFF
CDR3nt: TGCGCCAGCAGCCAAGAATTACCAAACACTGAAGCTTTCTTT

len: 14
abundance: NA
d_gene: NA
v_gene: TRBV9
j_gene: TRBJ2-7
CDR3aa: CASSPRLGVDEQYF
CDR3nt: TGTGCCAGCAGCCCCAGGCTAGGGGTTGACGAGCAGTACTTC

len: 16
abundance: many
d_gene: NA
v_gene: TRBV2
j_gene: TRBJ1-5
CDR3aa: CASRENVGFSNQPQHF
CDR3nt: TGTGCCAGCAGGGAGAATGTGGGATTTAGCAATCAGCCCCAGCATTTT

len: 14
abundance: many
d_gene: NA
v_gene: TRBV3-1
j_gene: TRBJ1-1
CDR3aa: CASSQVSREGEAFF
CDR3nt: TGTGCCAGCAGCCAAGTCAGTCGGGAAGGGGAAGCTTTCTTT

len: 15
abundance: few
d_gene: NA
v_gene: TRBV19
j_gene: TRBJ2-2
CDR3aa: CASSILAPGDGELFF
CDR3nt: TGTGCCAGTAGTATTTTAGCACCCGGGGACGGGGAGCTGTTTTTT

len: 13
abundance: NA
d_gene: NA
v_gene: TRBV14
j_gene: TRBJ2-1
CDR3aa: CASSQVLVYEQFF
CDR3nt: TGTGCCAGCAGCCAAGTACTAGTATATGAGCAGTTCTTC

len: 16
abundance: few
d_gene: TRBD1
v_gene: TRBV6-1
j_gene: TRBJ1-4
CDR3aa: CASSNIGTATNEKLFF
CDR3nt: TGTGCCAGCAGTAACATCGGGACAGCAACTAATGAAAAACTGTTTTTT

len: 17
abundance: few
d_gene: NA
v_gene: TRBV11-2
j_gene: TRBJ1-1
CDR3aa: CASSLGRTGTRNTEAFF
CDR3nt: TGTGCCAGCAGCTTAGGGCGGACGGGAACCAGAAACACTGAAGCTTTCTTT

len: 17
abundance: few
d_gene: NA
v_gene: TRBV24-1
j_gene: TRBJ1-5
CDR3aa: CATSEGRLDMPNQPQHF
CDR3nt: TGTGCCACCAGTGAGGGAAGACTTGACATGCCAAATCAGCCCCAGCATTTT

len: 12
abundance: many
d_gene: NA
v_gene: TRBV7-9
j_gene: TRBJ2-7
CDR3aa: CASSPMGYEQYF
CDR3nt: TGTGCCAGCAGCCCAATGGGCTACGAGCAGTACTTC

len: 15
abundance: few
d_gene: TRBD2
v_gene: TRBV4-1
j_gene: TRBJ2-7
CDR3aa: CASSHAAAGVHEQYF
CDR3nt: TGCGCCAGCAGCCACGCAGCAGCGGGGGTCCACGAGCAGTACTTC

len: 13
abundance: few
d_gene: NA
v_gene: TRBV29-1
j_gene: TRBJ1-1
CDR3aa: CSVGWEGHTEAFF
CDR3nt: TGCAGCGTGGGTTGGGAGGGACACACTGAAGCTTTCTTT

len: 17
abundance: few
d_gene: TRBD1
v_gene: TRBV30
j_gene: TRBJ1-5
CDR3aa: CAWSGGGAGYSNQPQHF
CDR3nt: TGTGCCTGGAGTGGAGGGGGCGCGGGTTATAGCAATCAGCCCCAGCATTTT

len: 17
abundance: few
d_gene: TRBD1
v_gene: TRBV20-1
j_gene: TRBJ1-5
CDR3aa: CSAIQQGLLWGNQPQHF
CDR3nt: TGCAGTGCTATCCAACAGGGGCTCCTGTGGGGCAATCAGCCCCAGCATTTT

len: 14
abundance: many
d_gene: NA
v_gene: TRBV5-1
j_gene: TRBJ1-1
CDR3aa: CASSLDSLNTEAFF
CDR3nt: TGTGCCAGCAGCTTGGATAGCCTGAACACTGAAGCTTTCTTT

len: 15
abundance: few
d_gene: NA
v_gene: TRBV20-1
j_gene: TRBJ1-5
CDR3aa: CSARDLSGTLEPQHF
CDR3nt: TGCAGTGCTAGAGATCTGTCAGGTACTCTTGAGCCCCAGCATTTT

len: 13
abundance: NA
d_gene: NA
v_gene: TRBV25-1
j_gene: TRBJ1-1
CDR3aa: CASSEGRGLEAFF
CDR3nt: TGTGCCAGCAGTGAAGGGAGGGGCCTTGAAGCTTTCTTT